Following are 21 T cell receptor beta chains from one sample sequenced in a study of control samples from healthy donors and cancer patients. The table came from immunoSEQ multiplex PCR; TCRdb's copy has only in-frame clones and leaves some out. Seen here are 75,000 to 90,000 clones, 75% to 90% observed once, and the top ten hold approximately 8.8%. The sample was PBMCs. The receptors stem from a woman in her 50s with colorectal cancer.

This clone has a single count. V usage is TRBV6-2 or TRBV6-3 and J usage is TRBJ2-5; 12 bases fit TRBD2. CDR3 length equals 15 residues. From germline, CDR1 is MNHEY and CDR2 SVGEGT. Trimming cost V 5 bases and J 1 base; bases outside gene matches: 2. CDR3 amino acids: CASSRLAGAQETQYF. In DNA form, the CDR3 reads TGTGCCAGCAGTCGACTAGCGGGGGCCCAAGAGACCCAGTACTTC.

The chain's CDR3 is CASSTGTGSLEQYV. The CDR3 nucleotides are TGCGCCAGCAGCACCGGGACAGGATCTTTGGAGCAGTACGTC. The rearrangement links TRBV5-1 to TRBJ2-7; TRBD1 agrees at 8 bases. This CDR3 contains 14 residues. The germline V gene encodes CDR1 SGHRS and CDR2 YFSETQ. Trimming at V came to 4 bases and at J to 7 bases, leaving 10 bases not matched to a gene.

The chain uses TRBV6-4 and TRBJ1-6; tentatively, D is TRBD1 (6 bases). Deletions cut 5 bases from V and 3 bases from J, with 8 bases between. Per the germline V gene, CDR1 is MRHNA and CDR2 is SNTAGT. The CDR3 is 14 residues long. The CDR3 protein is CASSTGIYNSPLHF. The CDR3 nucleotides read TGTGCCAGCAGTACAGGGATCTATAATTCACCCCTCCACTTT.

The chain combines TRBV18 with TRBJ1-6; TRBD1 aligns across 12 bases. Germline V gene data show CDR1 as KGHSH and CDR2 as LQKENI. The J segment lost 8 bases and the V segment lost 4 bases, leaving 3 bases of the junction unmatched. The CDR3 totals 15 residues. Here the CDR3 reads CASSRGQGADSPLHF. In DNA, the CDR3 is TGTGCCAGCTCACGGGGACAGGGGGCCGATTCACCCCTCCACTTT.

The V gene is TRBV5-6, the J gene TRBJ2-7; 7 nucleotides align to TRBD2. This CDR3 spans 13 amino acids. Unmatched junction bases numbered 11, after V lost 10 bases and J lost 4 bases. CDR1 is SGHDT and CDR2 is YYEEEE in the germline V gene. Here the CDR3 DNA reads TGTGCCTCTAGAGCTAGCGGTTCGTACGAGCAGTACGTC. It codes for CASRASGSYEQYV.

This clone showed up just once. J is TRBJ2-3 and V is TRBV18; TRBD2 aligns across 7 bases. Germline CDR1 is KGHSH and CDR2 is LQKENI. This CDR3 is built from 16 residues. J lost 1 base, V lost 1 base, and 5 bases had no gene match. The CDR3 nucleotides read TGTGCCAGCTCACCACAGACGGGAGGACGCACAGATACGCAGTATTTT. This gives the protein CASSPQTGGRTDTQYF.

The chain uses TRBV5-1 and TRBJ1-2; a possible D gene is TRBD1 (6 bases). V gave up 3 bases and J gave up 2 bases, with 20 bases separating them. CDR3 length: 17 residues. The germline V gene has CDR1 SGHRS and CDR2 YFSETQ. CDR3 DNA sequence: TGCGCCAGCAGCTACGGGACAACGGTTTTGGGGAACTATGGCTACACCTTC. Residues: CASSYGTTVLGNYGYTF.

The chain employs TRBV6-2 or TRBV6-3 and TRBJ2-3, with D perhaps given as TRBD1 or TRBD2 (6 bases each). Germline V gene lookup returns CDR1 MNHEY and CDR2 SVGEGT. This CDR3 comprises 16 residues. Trimming removed 5 bases from V and 1 base from J, with 16 bases in between. DNA for the CDR3: TGTGCCAGCAGTCCCCCCCGGGGGCAGGGCACAGATACGCAGTATTTT. It codes for CASSPPRGQGTDTQYF.

The chain employs TRBV2 and TRBJ1-2; D is possibly TRBD1 (6 bases). The V gene's germline CDR1 is SNHLY and CDR2 FYNNEI. Trimming cost V 9 bases and J 3 bases, with 20 bases left between them. The CDR3 loop spans 15 amino acids. As DNA, the CDR3 is TGTGCCAGTAGTTCCGATCGGGGACAATACTATGGCTACACCTTC. Translation: CASSSDRGQYYGYTF.

Only one count was recorded for this clone. The chain has TRBV7-3 and TRBJ1-1, with D possibly matching TRBD1 (5 bases). The germline gives CDR1 SGHTA, CDR2 FQGTGA. The V and J ends lost 2 bases and 8 bases respectively, with 9 bases between them. The CDR3 runs to 12 residues. The CDR3 bases are TGTGCCAGCAGCTTAGACAGCCCCGAAGCTTTCTTT. Encoded protein: CASSLDSPEAFF.

CDR3 sequence reads: CASSQEYPGNYGYTF. Written as DNA, the CDR3 is TGCGCCAGCAGCCAAGAGTATCCGGGGAACTATGGCTACACCTTC. This chain links TRBV4-3 with TRBJ1-2, with D unresolved. The CDR3 loop spans 15 amino acids. The germline V gene has CDR1 LGHNA and CDR2 YSLEER. V was shortened by 0 bases and J by 2 bases, with 10 bases between the two germline ends.

This clone was recorded a few times. This chain links TRBV7-9 with TRBJ2-7; D remains unclear. CDR1 SEHNR and CDR2 FQNEAQ come from the germline V gene (reference sequence). Trimming pared 2 bases from V and 4 bases from J, leaving 6 bases between. The CDR3 extends over 12 amino acids. CDR3 coding DNA: TGTGCCAGCAGCTTAAGCAGTTACGAGCAGTACGTC. Protein: CASSLSSYEQYV.

This chain connects TRBV6-4 to TRBJ1-1; D not resolved. The V and J ends lost 3 bases and 5 bases respectively, with 10 bases between them. The CDR3 loop spans 13 amino acids. Germline V lookup: CDR1 MRHNA, CDR2 SNTAGT. The CDR3 DNA reads TGTGCCAGCAGTGATTTCTCTGGAACTGAAGCTTTCTTT. Amino acids: CASSDFSGTEAFF.

The rearrangement links TRBV28 to TRBJ2-1; weak D call: TRBD1 (6 bases). CDR1 and CDR2 (germline): MDHEN, SYDVKM. V lost 2 bases to trimming and J lost 7 bases, with 12 bases between them. The CDR3 is 14 amino acids. The CDR3 loop is CASSLPQGVNEQFF. The CDR3 region has the DNA TGTGCCAGCAGTTTACCACAGGGCGTGAATGAGCAGTTCTTC.

This clone has only a few counts. CDR3 in amino acids: CASTEGMGYSPLHF. CDR3 bases: TGCGCCAGCACGGAGGGGATGGGATACTCACCCCTCCACTTT. V and J are TRBV5-1 and TRBJ1-6, with D possibly being TRBD1 (5 bases). The CDR3 covers 14 residues. The germline V and J ends were trimmed by 6 bases and 10 bases, with 17 bases remaining between them. Germline-derived CDR1 and CDR2 are SGHRS and YFSETQ.

The sample holds one count of this clone. J is TRBJ2-5 and V is TRBV20-1; D might be TRBD1 or TRBD2, each matching 5 bases. With 6 bases removed from V and 6 bases from J, the gap between germline ends came to 23 bases. The germline V gene encodes CDR1 DFQATT and CDR2 SNEGSKA (reference sequence). The CDR3 spans 15 residues. CDR3 sequence: CSASQGRDPTKTQYF. CDR3 in DNA: TGCAGTGCCAGTCAGGGCCGGGACCCCACAAAGACCCAGTACTTC.

The rearrangement joins TRBV2 to TRBJ1-1; D gene unclear. This CDR3 has 11 residues. Per the germline V gene, CDR1 is SNHLY and CDR2 is FYNNEI. Trimming left V 1 base short and J 11 bases short, with 8 bases between. CDR3 DNA sequence: TGTGCCAGCAGTGAAGGAGTGTTGGCTTTCTTT. Protein product: CASSEGVLAFF.

This chain links TRBV2 with TRBJ2-6, with D unresolved. The CDR3 is 12 residues long. V was cut by 11 bases and J by 0 bases, with 5 bases left in between. CDR1 SNHLY and CDR2 FYNNEI come from the germline V gene. In DNA form, the CDR3 reads TGTGCCGGAGCCTCTGGGGCCAACGTCCTGACTTTC. Its protein is CAGASGANVLTF. Supplemented by reference TRBV2 and TRBJ2-6, the full variable domain reads EPEVTQTPSHQVTQMGQEVILRCVPISNHLYFYWYRQILGQKVEFLVSFYNNEISEKSEIFDDQFSVERPDGSNFTLKIRSTKLEDSAMYFCAGASGANVLTFGAGSRLTVL.

Here the CDR3 reads CASSTDIYNEQFF. CDR3 coding DNA: TGTGCCAGCAGCACGGACATCTACAATGAGCAGTTCTTC. V usage is TRBV9 and J usage is TRBJ2-1; possible D gene TRBD1, 5 bases. The CDR3 runs to 13 residues. Germline CDR1 reads SGDLS; CDR2 reads YYNGEE. The V gene lost 4 bases and the J gene lost 3 bases, with 8 bases spanning the gap.

The chain has TRBV24-1 and TRBJ1-2; tentative D call: TRBD1 (5 bases). CDR1 is KGHDR, CDR2 SFDVKD, per germline. CDR3 length: 13 amino acids. Trimming removed 1 base from V and 7 bases from J, with 9 bases in between. The CDR3 region has the DNA TGTGCCACCAGTGATTTCGAGGGGTCTGGCTACACCTTC. Its translation: CATSDFEGSGYTF.

The chain couples TRBV28 to TRBJ2-3, with D uncertain. Trimming stripped 4 bases from V and 6 bases from J, with 11 bases between. The CDR3 has 13 amino acids. Germline CDR1 reads MDHEN; CDR2 reads SYDVKM. The CDR3 DNA reads TGTGCCAGCAGTTCGTCGAAGTCGGATACGCAGTATTTT. Protein: CASSSSKSDTQYF.